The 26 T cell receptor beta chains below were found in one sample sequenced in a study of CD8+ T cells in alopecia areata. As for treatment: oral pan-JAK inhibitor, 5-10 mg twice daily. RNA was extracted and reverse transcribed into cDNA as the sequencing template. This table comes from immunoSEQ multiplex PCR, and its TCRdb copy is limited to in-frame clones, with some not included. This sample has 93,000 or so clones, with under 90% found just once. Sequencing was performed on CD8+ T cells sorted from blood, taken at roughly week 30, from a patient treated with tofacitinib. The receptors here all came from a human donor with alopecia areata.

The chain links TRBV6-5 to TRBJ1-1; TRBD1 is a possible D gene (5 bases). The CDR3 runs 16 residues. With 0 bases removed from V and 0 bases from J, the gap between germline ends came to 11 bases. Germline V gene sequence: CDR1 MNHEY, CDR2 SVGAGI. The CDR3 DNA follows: TGTGCCAGCAGTTACTCCGGGACCCCGATGAACACTGAAGCTTTCTTT. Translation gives CASSYSGTPMNTEAFF.

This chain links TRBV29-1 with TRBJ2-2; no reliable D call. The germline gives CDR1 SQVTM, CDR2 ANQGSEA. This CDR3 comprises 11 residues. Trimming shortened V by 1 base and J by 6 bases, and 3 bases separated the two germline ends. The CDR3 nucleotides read TGCAGCGTTGAAGGGTCCGGGGAGCTGTTTTTT. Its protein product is CSVEGSGELFF.

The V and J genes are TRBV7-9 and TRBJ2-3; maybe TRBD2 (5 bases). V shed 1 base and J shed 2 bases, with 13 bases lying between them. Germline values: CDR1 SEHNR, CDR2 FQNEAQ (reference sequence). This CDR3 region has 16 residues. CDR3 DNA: TGTGCCAGCAGCTTAGTTCTGGGAGTCCTCACAGATACGCAGTATTTT. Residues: CASSLVLGVLTDTQYF.

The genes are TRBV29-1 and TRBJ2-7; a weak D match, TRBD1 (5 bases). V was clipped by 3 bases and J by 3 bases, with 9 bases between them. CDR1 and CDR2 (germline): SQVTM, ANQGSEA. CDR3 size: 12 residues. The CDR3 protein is CSVETANYEQYF. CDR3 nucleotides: TGCAGCGTTGAGACAGCAAACTACGAGCAGTACTTC.

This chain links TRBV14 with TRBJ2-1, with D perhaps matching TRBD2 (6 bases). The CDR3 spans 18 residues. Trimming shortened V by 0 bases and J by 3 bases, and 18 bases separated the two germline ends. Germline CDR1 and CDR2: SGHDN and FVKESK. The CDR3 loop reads CASSQDYRLALNYNEQFF. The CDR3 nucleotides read TGTGCCAGCAGCCAAGATTATCGGCTAGCGCTGAACTACAATGAGCAGTTCTTC.

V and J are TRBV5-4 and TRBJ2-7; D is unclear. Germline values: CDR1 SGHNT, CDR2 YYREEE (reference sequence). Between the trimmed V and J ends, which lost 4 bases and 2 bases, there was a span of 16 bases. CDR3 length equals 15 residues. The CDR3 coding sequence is TGTGCCAGCAGCCCGGGCACGTTACATCCCTACGAGCAGTACTTC. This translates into CASSPGTLHPYEQYF.

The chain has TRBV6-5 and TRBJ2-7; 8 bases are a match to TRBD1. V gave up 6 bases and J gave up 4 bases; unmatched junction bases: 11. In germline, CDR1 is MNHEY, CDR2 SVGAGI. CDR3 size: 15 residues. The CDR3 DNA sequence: TGTGCCAGCAGCCGAAGAACAGGGGGATTATACGAGCAGTACTTC. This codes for CASSRRTGGLYEQYF.

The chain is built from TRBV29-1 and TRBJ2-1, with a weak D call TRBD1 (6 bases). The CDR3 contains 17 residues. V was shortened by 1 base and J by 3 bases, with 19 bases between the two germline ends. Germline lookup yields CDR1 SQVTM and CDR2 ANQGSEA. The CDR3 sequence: CSVEGALRDTVYNEQFF. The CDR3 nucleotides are TGCAGCGTTGAAGGGGCCCTCCGGGACACCGTCTACAATGAGCAGTTCTTC.

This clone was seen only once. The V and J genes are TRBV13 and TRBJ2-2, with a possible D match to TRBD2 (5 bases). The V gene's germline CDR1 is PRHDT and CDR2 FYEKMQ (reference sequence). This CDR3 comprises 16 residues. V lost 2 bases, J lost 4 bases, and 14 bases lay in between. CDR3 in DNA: TGTGCCAGCAGCTTACCGGGGTCCCCGGGCACCGGGGAGCTGTTTTTT. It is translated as CASSLPGSPGTGELFF. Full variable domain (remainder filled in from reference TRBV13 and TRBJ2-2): AAGVIQSPRHLIKEKRETATLKCYPIPRHDTVYWYQQGPGQDPQFLISFYEKMQSDKGSIPDRFSAQQFSDYHSELNMSSLELGDSALYFCASSLPGSPGTGELFFGEGSRLTVL.

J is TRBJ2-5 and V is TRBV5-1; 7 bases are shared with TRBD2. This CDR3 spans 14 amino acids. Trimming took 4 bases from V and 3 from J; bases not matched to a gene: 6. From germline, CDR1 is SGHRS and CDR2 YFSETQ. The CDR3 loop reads CASSTGTTEETQYF. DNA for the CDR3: TGCGCCAGCAGCACCGGGACTACCGAAGAGACCCAGTACTTC.

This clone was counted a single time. The CDR3 loop reads CASSEWGRTDTQYF. In nucleotides, the CDR3 is TGTGCCAGCAGTGAATGGGGCCGCACAGATACGCAGTATTTT. This chain uses TRBV25-1 with TRBJ2-3; maybe TRBD1 (5 bases). V lost 1 base and J lost 1, with 6 bases in between. This CDR3 is built from 14 residues. Germline loops: CDR1 MGHDK, CDR2 SYGVNS.

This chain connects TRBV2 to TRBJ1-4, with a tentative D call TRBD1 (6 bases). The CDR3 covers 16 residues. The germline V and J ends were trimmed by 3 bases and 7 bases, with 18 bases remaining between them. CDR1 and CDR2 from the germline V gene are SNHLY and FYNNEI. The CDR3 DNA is TGTGCCAGCAGTGATTATGGCCAGGGGATAGGTGAAAAACTGTTTTTT. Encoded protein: CASSDYGQGIGEKLFF.

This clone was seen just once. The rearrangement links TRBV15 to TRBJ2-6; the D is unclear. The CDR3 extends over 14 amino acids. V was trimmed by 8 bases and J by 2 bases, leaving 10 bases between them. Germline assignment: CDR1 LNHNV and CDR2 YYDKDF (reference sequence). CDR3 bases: TGTGCCACCGAGGAGTCCGCTGGGGCCAACGTCCTGACTTTC. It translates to CATEESAGANVLTF.

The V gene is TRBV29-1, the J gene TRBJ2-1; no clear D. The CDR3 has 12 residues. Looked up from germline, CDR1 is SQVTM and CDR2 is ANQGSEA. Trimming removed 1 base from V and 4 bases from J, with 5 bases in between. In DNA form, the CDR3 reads TGCAGCGTTGAAGTCGCTTACAATGAGCAGTTCTTC. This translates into CSVEVAYNEQFF.

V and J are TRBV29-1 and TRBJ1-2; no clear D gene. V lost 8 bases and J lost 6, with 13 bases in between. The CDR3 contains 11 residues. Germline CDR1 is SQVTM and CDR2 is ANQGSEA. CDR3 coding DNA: TGCAGCATTGGGCAGGAGGATGGCTACACCTTC. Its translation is CSIGQEDGYTF.

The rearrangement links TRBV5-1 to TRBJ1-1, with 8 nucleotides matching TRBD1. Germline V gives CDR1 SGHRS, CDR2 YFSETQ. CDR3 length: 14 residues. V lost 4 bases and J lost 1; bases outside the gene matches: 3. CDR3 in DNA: TGCGCCAGCAGCCCGGGGACAGGGAACACTGAAGCTTTCTTT. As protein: CASSPGTGNTEAFF.

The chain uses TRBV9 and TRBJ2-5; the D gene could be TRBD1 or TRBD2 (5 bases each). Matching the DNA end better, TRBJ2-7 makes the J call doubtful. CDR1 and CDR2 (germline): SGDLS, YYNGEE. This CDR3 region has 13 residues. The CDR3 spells CASSVGGTYEQYF. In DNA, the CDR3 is TGTGCCAGCAGCGTAGGGGGGACCTACGAGCAGTACTTC.

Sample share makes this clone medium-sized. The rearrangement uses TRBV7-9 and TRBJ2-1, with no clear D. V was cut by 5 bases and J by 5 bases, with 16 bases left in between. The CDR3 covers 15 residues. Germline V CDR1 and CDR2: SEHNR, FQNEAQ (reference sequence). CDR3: CASSLSMEGHNEQFF. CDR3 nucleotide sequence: TGTGCCAGCAGCCTTTCTATGGAAGGACACAATGAGCAGTTCTTC. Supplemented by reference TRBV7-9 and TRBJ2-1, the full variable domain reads DTGVSQNPRHKITKRGQNVTFRCDPISEHNRLYWYRQTLGQGPEFLTYFQNEAQLEKSRLLSDRFSAERPKGSFSTLEIQRTEQGDSAMYLCASSLSMEGHNEQFFGPGTRLTVL.

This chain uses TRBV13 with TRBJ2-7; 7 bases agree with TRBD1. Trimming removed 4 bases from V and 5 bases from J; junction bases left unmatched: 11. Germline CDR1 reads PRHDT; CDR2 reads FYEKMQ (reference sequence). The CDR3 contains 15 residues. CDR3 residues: CASSSHVQGDDEQYF. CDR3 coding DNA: TGTGCCAGCAGCTCCCATGTTCAGGGGGACGACGAGCAGTACTTC.

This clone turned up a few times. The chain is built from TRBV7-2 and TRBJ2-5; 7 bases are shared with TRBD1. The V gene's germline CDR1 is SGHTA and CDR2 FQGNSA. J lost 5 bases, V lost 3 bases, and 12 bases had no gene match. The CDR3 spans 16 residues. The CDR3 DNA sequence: TGTGCCAGCAGCTTGAGGACAGGAGACCATCTGGAGACCCAGTACTTC. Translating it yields CASSLRTGDHLETQYF.

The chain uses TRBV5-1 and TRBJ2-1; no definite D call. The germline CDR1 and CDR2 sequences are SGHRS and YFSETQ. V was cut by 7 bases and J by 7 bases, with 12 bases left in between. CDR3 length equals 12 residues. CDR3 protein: CASGVNSNEQFF. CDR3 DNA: TGCGCCAGCGGGGTAAATTCGAATGAGCAGTTCTTC.

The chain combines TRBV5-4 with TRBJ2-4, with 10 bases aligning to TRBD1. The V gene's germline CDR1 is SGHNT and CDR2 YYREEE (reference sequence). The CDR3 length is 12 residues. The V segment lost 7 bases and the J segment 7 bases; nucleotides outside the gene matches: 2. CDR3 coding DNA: TGTGCCAGCGGGACAGGGGACAACATTCAGTACTTC. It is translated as CASGTGDNIQYF. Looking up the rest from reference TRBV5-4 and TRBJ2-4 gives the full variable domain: ETGVTQSPTHLIKTRGQQVTLRCSSQSGHNTVSWYQQALGQGPQFIFQYYREEENGRGNFPPRFSGLQFPNYSSELNVNALELDDSALYLCASGTGDNIQYFGAGTRLSVL.

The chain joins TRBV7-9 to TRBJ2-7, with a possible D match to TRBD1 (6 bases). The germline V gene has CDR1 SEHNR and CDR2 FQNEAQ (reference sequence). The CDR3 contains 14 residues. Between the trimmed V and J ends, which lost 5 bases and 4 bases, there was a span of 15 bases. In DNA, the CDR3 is TGTGCCAGCAGCATTCCGGGACAAAATTACGAGCAGTACTTC. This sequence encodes CASSIPGQNYEQYF.

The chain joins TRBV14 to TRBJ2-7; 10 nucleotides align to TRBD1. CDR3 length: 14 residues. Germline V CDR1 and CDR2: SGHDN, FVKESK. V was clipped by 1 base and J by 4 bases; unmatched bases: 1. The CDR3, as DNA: TGTGCCAGCAGCCAAGGGACAGGGGGGTACGAGCAGTACTTC. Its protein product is CASSQGTGGYEQYF. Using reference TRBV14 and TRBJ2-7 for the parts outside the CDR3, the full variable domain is EAGVTQFPSHSVIEKGQTVTLRCDPISGHDNLYWYRRVMGKEIKFLLHFVKESKQDESGMPNNRFLAERTGGTYSTLKVQPAELEDSGVYFCASSQGTGGYEQYFGPGTRLTVT.

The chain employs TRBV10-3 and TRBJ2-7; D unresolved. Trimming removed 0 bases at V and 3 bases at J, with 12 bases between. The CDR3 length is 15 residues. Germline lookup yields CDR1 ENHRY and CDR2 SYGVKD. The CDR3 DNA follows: TGTGCCATCAGTGAGTCGCGTCAGGTCCGCTACGAGCAGTACTTC. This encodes CAISESRQVRYEQYF.

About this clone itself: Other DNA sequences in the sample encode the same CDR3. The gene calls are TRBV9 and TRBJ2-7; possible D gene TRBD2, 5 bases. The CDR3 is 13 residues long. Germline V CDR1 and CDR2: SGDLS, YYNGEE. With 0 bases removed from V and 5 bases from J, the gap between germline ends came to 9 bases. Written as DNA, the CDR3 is TGTGCCAGCAGCGTAGGGACCGGGGACGAGCAGTACTTC. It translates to CASSVGTGDEQYF.